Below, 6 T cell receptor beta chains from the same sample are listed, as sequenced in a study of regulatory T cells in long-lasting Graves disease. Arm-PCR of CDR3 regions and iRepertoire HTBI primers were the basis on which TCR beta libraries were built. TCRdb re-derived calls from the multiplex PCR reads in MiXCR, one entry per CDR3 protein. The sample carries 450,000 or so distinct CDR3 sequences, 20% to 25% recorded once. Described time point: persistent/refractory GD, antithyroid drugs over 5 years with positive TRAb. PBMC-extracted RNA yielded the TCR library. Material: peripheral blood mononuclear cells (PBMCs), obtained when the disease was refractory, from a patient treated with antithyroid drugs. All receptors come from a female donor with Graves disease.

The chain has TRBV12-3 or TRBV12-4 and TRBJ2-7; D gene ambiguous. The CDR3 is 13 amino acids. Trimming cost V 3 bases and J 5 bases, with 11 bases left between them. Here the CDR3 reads CASSFVGMNEQYF. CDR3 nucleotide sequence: TGTGCCAGCAGTTTCGTAGGGATGAACGAGCAGTACTTC.

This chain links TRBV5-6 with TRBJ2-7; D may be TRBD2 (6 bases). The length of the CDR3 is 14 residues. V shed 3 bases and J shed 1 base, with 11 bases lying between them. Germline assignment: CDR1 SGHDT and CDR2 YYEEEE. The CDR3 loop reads CASSWDSFSYEQYF. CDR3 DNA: TGTGCCAGCAGCTGGGACTCTTTTTCCTACGAGCAGTACTTC. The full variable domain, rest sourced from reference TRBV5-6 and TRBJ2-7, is DAGVTQSPTHLIKTRGQQVTLRCSPKSGHDTVSWYQQALGQGPQFIFQYYEEEERQRGNFPDRFSGHQFPNYSSELNVNALLLGDSALYLCASSWDSFSYEQYFGPGTRLTVT.

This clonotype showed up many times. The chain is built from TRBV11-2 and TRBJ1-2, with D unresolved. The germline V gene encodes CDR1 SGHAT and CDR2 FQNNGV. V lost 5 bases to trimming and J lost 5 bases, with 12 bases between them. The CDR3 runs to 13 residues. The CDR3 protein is CASSSLRSYGYTF. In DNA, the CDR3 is TGTGCCAGCAGCAGTTTAAGGTCATATGGCTACACCTTC.

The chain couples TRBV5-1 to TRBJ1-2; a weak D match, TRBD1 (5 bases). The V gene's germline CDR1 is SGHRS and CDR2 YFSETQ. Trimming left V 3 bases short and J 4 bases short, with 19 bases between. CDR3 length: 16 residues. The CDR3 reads CASSSGTDERSYGYTF. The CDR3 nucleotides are TGCGCCAGCAGCTCCGGGACGGATGAACGTAGCTATGGCTACACCTTC.

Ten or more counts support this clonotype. In DNA form, the CDR3 reads TGTGCCACCTCTAGCTGGGATTCACCCCTCCACTTT. Protein product: CATSSWDSPLHF. The chain carries TRBV2 and TRBJ1-6, with D hard to call. Germline loops: CDR1 SNHLY, CDR2 FYNNEI. This CDR3 is built from 12 residues. Between the trimmed V and J ends, which lost 10 bases and 8 bases, there was a span of 12 bases.

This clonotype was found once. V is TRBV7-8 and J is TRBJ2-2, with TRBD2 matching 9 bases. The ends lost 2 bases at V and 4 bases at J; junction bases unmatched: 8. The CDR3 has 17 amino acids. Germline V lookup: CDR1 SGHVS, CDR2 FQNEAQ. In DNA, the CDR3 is TGTGCCAGCAGCTTAAGGGAGGTAGCGGGAGCCACCGGGGAGCTGTTTTTT. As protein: CASSLREVAGATGELFF.